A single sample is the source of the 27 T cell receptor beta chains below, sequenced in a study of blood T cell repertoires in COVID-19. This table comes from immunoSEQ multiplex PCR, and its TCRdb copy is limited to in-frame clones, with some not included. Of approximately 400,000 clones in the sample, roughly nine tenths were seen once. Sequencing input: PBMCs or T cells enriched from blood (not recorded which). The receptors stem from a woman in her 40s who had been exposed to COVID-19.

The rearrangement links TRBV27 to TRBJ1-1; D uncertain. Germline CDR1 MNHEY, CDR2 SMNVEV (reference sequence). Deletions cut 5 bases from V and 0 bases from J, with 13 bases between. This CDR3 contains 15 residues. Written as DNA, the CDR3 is TGTGCCAGCAGTCCATGGCAGTCGATGAACACTGAAGCTTTCTTT. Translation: CASSPWQSMNTEAFF.

Written as DNA, the CDR3 is TGTGCCAGCGGGCCGGGACAGGGTATTTACAATGAGCAGTTCTTC. Its protein product is CASGPGQGIYNEQFF. V and J are TRBV7-2 and TRBJ2-1; TRBD1 aligns across 9 bases. V trimming: 8 bases; J trimming: 4 bases; junction bases outside the gene matches: 9. This CDR3 has 15 residues. Germline lookup yields CDR1 SGHTA and CDR2 FQGNSA.

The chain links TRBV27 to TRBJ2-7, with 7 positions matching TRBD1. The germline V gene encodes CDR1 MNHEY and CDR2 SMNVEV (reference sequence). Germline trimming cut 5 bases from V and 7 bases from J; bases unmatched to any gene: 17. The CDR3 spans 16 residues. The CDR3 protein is CASSLSPRQGLREQYF. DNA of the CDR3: TGTGCCAGCAGTCTGAGCCCTCGACAGGGTTTGAGGGAGCAGTACTTC.

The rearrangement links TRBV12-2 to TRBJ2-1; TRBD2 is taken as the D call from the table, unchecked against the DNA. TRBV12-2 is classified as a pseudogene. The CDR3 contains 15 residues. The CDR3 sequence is CASRLASGLAGEQFF. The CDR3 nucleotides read TGTGCAAGTCGCTTAGCGTCGGGACTAGCTGGTGAGCAGTTCTTC.

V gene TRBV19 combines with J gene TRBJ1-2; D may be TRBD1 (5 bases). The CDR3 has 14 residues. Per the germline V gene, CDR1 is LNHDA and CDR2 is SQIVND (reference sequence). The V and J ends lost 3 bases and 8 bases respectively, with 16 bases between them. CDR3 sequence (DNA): TGTGCCAGTAGTATTGACAGCACCCTCGGCGGCTACACCTTC. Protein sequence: CASSIDSTLGGYTF.

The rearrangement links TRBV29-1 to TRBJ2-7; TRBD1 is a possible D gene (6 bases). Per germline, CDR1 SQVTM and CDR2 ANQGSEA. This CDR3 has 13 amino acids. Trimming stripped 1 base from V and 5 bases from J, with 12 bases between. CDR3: CSVEGTENNEQYF. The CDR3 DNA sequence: TGCAGCGTTGAAGGGACAGAGAATAACGAGCAGTACTTC.

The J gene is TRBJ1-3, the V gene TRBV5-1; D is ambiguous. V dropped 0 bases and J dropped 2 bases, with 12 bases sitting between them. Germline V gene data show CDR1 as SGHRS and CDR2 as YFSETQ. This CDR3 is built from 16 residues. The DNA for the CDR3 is TGCGCCAGCAGCTTGGTGGCGTCGGGGACTGGAAACACCATATATTTT. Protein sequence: CASSLVASGTGNTIYF.

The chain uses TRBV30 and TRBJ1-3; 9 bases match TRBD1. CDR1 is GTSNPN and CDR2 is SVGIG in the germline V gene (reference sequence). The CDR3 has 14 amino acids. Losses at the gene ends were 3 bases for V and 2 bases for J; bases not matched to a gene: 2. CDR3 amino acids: CAWRGDRAGNTIYF. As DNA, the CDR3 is TGTGCCTGGAGGGGGGACAGGGCTGGAAACACCATATATTTT.

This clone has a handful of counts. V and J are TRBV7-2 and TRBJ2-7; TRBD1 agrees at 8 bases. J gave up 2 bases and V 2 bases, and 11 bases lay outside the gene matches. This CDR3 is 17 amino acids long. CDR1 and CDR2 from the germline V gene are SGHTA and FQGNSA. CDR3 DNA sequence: TGTGCCAGCAGCTTAAGGTTCCGTAACAGGGGGACCTACGAGCAGTACTTC. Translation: CASSLRFRNRGTYEQYF.

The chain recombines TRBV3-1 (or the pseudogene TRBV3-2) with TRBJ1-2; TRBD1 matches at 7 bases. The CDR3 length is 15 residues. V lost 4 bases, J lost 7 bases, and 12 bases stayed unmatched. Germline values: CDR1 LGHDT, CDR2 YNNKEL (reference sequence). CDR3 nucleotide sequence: TGTGCCAGCAGCCCCTCGAATAGGGACAGTCGTGGCTACACCTTC. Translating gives CASSPSNRDSRGYTF.

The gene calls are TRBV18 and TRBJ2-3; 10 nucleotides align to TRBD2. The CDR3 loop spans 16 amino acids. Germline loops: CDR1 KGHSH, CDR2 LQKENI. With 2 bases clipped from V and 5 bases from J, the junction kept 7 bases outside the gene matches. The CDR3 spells CASSPTAPSGRDTQYF. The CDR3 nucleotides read TGTGCCAGCTCACCAACTGCCCCTAGCGGGAGAGATACGCAGTATTTT.

CDR3 in amino acids: CASSELDRVYGYTF. The CDR3 nucleotides read TGTGCCAGCAGTGAACTAGACAGGGTATACGGCTACACCTTC. The rearrangement joins TRBV25-1 to TRBJ1-2, with TRBD1 matching over 7 bases. The CDR3 contains 14 residues. CDR1 MGHDK and CDR2 SYGVNS come from the germline V gene. The junction had 8 bases not matched to a gene; V was cut back by 2 bases and J by 8 bases.

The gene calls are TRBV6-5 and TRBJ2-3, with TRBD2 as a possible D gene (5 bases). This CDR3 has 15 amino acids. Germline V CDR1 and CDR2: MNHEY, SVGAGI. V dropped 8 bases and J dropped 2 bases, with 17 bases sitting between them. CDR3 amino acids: CASRHSGSYTDTQYF. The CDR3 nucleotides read TGTGCCAGCCGTCACAGCGGCAGTTACACAGATACGCAGTATTTT.

For the CDR3, the DNA is TGTGCCAGCAGCTTAGGGGGACTAGCGGGAGAGAAGGAGCAGTTCTTC. Translation gives CASSLGGLAGEKEQFF. The J gene is TRBJ2-1, the V gene TRBV7-3; 14 bases agree with TRBD2. The CDR3 runs 16 residues. Germline-derived CDR1 and CDR2 are SGHTA and FQGTGA. V gave up 2 bases and J gave up 10 bases; unmatched junction bases: 7.

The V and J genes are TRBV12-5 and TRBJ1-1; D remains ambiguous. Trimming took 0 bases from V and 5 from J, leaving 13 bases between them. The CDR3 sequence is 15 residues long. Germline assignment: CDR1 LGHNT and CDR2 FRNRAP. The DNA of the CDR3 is TGTGCTAGTGGTTTGGTACCCACGGGAGGTACTGAAGCTTTCTTT. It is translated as CASGLVPTGGTEAFF.

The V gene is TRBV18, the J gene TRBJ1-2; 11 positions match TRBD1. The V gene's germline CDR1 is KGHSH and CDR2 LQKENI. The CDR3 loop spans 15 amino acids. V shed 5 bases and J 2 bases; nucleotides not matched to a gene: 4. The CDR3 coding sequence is TGTGCCAGCTCAGCGCGGGACAGGGGGAACTATGGCTACACCTTC. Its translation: CASSARDRGNYGYTF.

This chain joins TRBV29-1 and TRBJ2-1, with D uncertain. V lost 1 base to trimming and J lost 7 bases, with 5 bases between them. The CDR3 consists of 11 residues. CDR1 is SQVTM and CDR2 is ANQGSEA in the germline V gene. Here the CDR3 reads CSVEARNEQFF. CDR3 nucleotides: TGCAGCGTTGAAGCACGGAATGAGCAGTTCTTC.

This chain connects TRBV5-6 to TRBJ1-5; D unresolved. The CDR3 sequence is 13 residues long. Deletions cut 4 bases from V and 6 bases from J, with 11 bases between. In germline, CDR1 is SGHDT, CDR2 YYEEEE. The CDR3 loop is CASSQTRSQPQHF. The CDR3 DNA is TGTGCCAGCAGCCAGACAAGGTCTCAGCCCCAGCATTTT.

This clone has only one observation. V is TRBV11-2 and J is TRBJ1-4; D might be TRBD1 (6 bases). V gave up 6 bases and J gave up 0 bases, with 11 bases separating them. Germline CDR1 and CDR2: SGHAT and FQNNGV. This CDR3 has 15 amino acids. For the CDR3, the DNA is TGTGCCAGCAGTTCTACAGGGTCAACTAATGAAAAACTGTTTTTT. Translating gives CASSSTGSTNEKLFF.

CDR3 amino acids: CASSPRRLNTEAFF. CDR3 bases: TGTGCCAGTAGTCCCAGGCGCCTCAACACTGAAGCTTTCTTT. V is TRBV19 and J is TRBJ1-1; no reliable D call. Germline loops: CDR1 LNHDA, CDR2 SQIVND (reference sequence). There are 14 residues in the CDR3. V was clipped by 5 bases and J by 2 bases, with 12 bases between them.

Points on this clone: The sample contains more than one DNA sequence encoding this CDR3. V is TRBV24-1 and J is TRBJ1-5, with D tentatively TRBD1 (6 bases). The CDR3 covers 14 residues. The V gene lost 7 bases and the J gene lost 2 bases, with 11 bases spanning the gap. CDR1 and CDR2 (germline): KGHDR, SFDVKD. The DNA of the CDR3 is TGTGCCACCAGCGCACCAGGGGGCAATCAGCCCCAGCATTTT. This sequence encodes CATSAPGGNQPQHF.

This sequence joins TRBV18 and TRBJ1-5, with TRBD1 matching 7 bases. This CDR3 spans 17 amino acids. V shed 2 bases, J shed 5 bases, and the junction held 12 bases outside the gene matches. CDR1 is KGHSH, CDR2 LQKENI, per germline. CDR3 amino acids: CASSPGYAGGGDQPQHF. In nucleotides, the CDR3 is TGTGCCAGCTCACCAGGGTACGCAGGGGGAGGCGATCAGCCCCAGCATTTT.

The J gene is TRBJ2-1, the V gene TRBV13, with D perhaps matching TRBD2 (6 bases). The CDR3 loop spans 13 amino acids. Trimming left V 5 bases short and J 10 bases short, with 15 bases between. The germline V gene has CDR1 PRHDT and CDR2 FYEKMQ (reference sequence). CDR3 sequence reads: CASSPPGGREQFF. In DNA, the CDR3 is TGTGCCAGCAGCCCACCCGGAGGGAGGGAGCAGTTCTTC.

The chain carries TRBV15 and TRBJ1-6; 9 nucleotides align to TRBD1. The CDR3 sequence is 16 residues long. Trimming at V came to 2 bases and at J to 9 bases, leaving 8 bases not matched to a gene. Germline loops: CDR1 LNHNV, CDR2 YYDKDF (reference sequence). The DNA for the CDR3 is TGTGCCACCAGCAGAAGCCGTGGGACAGGGTTTTCACCCCTCCACTTT. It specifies CATSRSRGTGFSPLHF.

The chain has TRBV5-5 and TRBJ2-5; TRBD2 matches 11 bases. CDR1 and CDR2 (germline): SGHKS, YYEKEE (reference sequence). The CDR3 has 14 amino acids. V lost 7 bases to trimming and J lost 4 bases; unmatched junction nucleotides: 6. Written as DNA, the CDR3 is TGTGCCAGCCAACTAGCGGGAGTTGGAGAGACCCAGTACTTC. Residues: CASQLAGVGETQYF.

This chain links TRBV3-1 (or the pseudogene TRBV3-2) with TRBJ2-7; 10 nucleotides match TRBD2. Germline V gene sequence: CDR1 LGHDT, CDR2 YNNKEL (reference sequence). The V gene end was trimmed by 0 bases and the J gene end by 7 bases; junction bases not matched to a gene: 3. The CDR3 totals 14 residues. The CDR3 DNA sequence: TGTGCCAGCAGCCAAGAGTTAGCGGGGGGTGAGCAGTACTTC. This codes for CASSQELAGGEQYF.

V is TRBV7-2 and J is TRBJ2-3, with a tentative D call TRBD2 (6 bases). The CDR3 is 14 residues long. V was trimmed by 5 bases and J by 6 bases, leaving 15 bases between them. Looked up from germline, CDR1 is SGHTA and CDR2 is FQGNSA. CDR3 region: CASSPGPGRDTQYF. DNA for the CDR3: TGTGCCAGCAGCCCCGGGCCGGGGAGGGATACGCAGTATTTT.